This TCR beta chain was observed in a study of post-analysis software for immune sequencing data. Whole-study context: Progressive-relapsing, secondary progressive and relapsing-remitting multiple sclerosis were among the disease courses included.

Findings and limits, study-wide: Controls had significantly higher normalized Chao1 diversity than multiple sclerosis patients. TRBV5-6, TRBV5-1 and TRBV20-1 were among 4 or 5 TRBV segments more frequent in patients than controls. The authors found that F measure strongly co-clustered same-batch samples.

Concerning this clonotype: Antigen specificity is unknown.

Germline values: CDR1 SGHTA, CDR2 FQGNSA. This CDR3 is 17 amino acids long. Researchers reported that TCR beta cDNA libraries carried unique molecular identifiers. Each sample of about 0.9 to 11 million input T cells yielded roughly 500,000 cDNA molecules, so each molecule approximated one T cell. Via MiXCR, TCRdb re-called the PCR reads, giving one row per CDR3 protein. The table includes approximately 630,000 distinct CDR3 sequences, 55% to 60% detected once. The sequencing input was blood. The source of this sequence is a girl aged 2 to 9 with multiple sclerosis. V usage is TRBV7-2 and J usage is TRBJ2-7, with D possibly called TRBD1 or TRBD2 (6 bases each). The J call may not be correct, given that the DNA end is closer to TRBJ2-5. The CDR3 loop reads CASSLGAQGGIQETQYF. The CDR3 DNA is TGTGCCAGCAGCTTAGGAGCGCAAGGGGGGATCCAAGAGACCCAGTACTTC.